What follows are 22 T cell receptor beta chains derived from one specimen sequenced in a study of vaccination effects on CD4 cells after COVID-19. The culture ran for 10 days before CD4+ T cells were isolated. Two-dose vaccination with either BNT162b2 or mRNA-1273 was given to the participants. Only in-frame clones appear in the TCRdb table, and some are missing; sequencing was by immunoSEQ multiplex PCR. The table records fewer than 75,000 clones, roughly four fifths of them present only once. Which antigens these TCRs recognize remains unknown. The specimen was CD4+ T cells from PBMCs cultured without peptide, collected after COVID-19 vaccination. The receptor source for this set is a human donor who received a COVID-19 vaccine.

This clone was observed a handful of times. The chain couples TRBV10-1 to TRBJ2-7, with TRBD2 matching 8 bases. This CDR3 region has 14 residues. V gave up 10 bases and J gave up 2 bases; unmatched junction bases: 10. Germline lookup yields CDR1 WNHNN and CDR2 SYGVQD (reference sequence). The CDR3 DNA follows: TGCGCCACTACCGGGGGGGCAGGTCCCTACGAGCAGTACGTC. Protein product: CATTGGAGPYEQYV.

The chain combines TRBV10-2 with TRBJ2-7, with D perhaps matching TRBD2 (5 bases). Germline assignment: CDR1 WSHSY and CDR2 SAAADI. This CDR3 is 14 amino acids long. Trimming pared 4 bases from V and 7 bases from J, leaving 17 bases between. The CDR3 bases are TGCGCCAGCAGTGCTACCATCGGGGTTGGTGAGCAGTACGTC. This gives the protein CASSATIGVGEQYV.

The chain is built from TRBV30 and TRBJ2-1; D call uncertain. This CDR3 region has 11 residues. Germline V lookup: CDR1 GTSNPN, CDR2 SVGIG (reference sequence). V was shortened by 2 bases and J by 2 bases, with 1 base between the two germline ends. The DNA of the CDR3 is TGTGCCTGGAGTCCCTACAATGAGCAGTTCTTC. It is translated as CAWSPYNEQFF.

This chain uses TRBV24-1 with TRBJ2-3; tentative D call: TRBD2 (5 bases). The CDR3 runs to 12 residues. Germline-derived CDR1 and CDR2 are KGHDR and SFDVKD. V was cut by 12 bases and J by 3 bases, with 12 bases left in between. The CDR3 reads CASTSGTDTQYF. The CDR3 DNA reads TGTGCCTCCACGTCGGGGACAGATACGCAGTATTTT.

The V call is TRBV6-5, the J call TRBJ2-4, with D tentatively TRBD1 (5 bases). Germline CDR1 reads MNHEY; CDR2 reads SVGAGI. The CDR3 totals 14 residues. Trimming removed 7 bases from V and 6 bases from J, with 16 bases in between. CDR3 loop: CASITVGAANIQYF. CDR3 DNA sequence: TGTGCCAGCATCACCGTTGGGGCCGCAAACATTCAGTACTTC.

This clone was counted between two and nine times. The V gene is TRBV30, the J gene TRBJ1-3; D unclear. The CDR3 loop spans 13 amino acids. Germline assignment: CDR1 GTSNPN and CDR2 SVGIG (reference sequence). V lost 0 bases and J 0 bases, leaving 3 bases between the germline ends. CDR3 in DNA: TGTGCCTGGAGTGTATTCTCTGGAAACACCATATATTTT. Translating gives CAWSVFSGNTIYF.

CDR3 DNA sequence: TGTGCCAGCAGCTTGAGGACAGGGGCCCCCGGGGAGCTGTTTTTT. Its translation: CASSLRTGAPGELFF. The chain uses TRBV5-4 and TRBJ2-2, with 9 bases that match TRBD1. The CDR3 contains 15 residues. V gave up 1 base and J gave up 6 bases; unmatched junction bases: 4. Per the germline V gene, CDR1 is SGHNT and CDR2 is YYREEE (reference sequence).

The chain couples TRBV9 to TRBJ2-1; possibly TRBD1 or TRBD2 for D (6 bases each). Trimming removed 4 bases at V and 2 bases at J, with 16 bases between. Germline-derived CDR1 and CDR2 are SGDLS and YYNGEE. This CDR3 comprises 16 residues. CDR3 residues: CASSPKGGRTYNEQFF. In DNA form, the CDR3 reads TGTGCCAGCAGCCCTAAGGGGGGACGTACCTACAATGAGCAGTTCTTC.

CDR3 in amino acids: CASSYNGAYYYEQYV. DNA for the CDR3: TGTGCCAGCAGTTATAACGGGGCTTATTACTACGAGCAGTACGTC. This rearrangement joins TRBV6-9 to TRBJ2-7; D tentatively fits TRBD1 or TRBD2 (5 bases each). V shed 2 bases and J shed 3 bases, with 14 bases lying between them. The germline V gene encodes CDR1 MNHGY and CDR2 SVAAGI. CDR3 length: 15 residues.

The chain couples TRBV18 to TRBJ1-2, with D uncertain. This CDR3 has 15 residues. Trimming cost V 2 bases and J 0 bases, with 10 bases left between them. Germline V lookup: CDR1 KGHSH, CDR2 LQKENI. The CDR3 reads CASSPTDLANYGYTF. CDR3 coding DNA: TGTGCCAGCTCACCAACGGACTTAGCTAACTATGGCTACACCTTC. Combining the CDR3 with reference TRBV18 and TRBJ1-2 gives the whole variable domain NAGVMQNPRHLVRRRGQEARLRCSPMKGHSHVYWYRQLPEEGLKFMVYLQKENIIDESGMPKERFSAEFPKEGPSILRIQQVVRGDSAAYFCASSPTDLANYGYTFGSGTRLTVV.

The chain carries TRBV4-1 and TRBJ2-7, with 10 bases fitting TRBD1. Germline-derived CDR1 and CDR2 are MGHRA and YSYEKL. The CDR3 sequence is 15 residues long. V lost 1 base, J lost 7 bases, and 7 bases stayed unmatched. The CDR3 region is CASSQVGTGDAEQYV. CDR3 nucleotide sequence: TGCGCCAGCAGCCAAGTAGGGACAGGGGACGCAGAGCAGTACGTC.

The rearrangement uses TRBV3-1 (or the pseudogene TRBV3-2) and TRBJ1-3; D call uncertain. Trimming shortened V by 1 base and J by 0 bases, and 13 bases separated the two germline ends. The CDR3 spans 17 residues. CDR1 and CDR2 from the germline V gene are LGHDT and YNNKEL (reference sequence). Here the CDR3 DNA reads TGTGCCAGCAGCCAAGGTGTCTCCGGCATCTCTGGAAACACCATATATTTT. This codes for CASSQGVSGISGNTIYF.

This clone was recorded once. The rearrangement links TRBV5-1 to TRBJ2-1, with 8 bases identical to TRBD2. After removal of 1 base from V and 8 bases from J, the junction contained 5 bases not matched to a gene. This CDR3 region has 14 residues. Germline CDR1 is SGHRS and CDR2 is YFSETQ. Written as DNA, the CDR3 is TGCGCCAGCAGCTTGATTAGCGGGGCCGATGAGCAGTTCTTC. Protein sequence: CASSLISGADEQFF.

CDR3 in amino acids: CASSLGTLGEKLFF. As DNA, the CDR3 is TGCGCCAGCAGCTTGGGCACCCTAGGGGAAAAACTGTTTTTT. The genes are TRBV5-1 and TRBJ1-4; D is unresolved. The germline V gene encodes CDR1 SGHRS and CDR2 YFSETQ. Trimming cost V 0 bases and J 8 bases, with 11 bases left between them. This CDR3 comprises 14 residues.

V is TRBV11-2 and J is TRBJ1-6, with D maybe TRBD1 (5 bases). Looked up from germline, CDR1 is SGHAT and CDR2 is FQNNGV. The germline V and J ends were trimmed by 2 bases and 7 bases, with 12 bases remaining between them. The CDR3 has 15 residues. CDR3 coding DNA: TGTGCCAGCAGCTTAATTCTAGGACACAATTCACCCCTCCACTTT. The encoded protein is CASSLILGHNSPLHF.

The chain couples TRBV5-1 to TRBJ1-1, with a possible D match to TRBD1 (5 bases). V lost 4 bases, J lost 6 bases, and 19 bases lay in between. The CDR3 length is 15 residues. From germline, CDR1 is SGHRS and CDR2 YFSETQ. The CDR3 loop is CASSPGGSGSAEAFF. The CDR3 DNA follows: TGCGCCAGCAGCCCTGGGGGGTCCGGTAGCGCTGAAGCTTTCTTT.

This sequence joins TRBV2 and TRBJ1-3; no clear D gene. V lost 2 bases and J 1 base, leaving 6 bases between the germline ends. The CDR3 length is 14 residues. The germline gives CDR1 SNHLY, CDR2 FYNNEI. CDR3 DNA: TGTGCCAGCAGTGAATCCAGGTCTGGAAACACCATATATTTT. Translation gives CASSESRSGNTIYF. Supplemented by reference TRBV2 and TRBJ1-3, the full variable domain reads EPEVTQTPSHQVTQMGQEVILRCVPISNHLYFYWYRQILGQKVEFLVSFYNNEISEKSEIFDDQFSVERPDGSNFTLKIRSTKLEDSAMYFCASSESRSGNTIYFGEGSWLTVV.

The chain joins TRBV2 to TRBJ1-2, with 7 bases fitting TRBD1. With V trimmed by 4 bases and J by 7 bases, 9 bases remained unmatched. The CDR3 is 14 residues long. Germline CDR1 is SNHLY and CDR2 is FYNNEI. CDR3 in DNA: TGTGCCAGCAGTGTCCCGACAGGGCGGAGTGGCTACACCTTC. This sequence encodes CASSVPTGRSGYTF.

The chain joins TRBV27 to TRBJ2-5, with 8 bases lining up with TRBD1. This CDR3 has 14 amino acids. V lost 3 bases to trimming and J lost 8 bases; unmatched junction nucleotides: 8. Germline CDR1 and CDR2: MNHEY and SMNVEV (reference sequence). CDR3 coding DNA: TGTGCCAGCAGTTTGTTTGGCAGGGGGCCAACCCAGTACTTC. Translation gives CASSLFGRGPTQYF.

In DNA form, the CDR3 reads TGTGCCAGCAGACCCACCCGGGACAGTAACAATGAGCAGTTCTTC. Translated: CASRPTRDSNNEQFF. This rearrangement joins TRBV7-9 to TRBJ2-1, with 7 bases that match TRBD1. The CDR3 is 15 amino acids. Looked up from germline, CDR1 is SEHNR and CDR2 is FQNEAQ (reference sequence). V lost 6 bases to trimming and J lost 5 bases; unmatched junction nucleotides: 10.

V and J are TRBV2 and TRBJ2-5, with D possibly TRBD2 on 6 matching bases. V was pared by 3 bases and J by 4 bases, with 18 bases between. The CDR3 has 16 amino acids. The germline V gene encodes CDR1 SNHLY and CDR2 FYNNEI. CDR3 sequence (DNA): TGTGCCAGCAGTGACCGAGTCCCCGGGACTGGAGAGACCCAGTACTTC. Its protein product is CASSDRVPGTGETQYF.

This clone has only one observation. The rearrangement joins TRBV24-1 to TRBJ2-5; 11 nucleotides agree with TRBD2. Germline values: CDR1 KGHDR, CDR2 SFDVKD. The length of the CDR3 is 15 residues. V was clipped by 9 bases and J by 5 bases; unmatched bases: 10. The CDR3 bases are TGTGCCACCGACGAGACTAGCGGGGCAGGGGAGACCCAGTACTTC. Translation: CATDETSGAGETQYF.